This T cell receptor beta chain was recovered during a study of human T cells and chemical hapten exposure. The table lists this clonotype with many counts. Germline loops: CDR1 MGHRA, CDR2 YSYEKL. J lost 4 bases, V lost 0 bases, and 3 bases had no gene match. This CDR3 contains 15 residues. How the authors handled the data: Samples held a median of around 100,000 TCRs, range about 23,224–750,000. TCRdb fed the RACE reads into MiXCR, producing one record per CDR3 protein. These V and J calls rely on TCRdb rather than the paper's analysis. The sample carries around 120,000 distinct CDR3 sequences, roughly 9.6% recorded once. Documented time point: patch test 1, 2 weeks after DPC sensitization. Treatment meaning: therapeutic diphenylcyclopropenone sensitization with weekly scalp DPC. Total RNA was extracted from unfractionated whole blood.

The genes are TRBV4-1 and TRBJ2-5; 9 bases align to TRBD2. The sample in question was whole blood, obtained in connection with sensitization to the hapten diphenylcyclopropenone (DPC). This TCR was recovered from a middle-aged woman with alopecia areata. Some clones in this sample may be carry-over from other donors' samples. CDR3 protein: CASSQDEAGGETQYF. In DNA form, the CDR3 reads TGCGCCAGCAGCCAAGACGAAGCGGGAGGAGAGACCCAGTACTTC.